These 19 T cell receptor beta chains originate from one sample sequenced in a study of T cell responses to AZD1222 COVID-19 vaccine (dated by TCRdb to the early 2020s). Library generation was performed with the immunoSEQ multiplex PCR assay. TCRdb retrieved this table from immuneACCESS and kept in-frame rearrangements only. Not all clones are present; in checked studies, unresolved V genes account for under half, and no reason is known for the remainder. The sample profile shows 130,000 or so clones; approximately 85% of them were found once. The ten largest make up 9.4% of the sample. Interpreted using the paper, the time point label stands for: baseline before first vaccination. The sequencing here drew on peripheral blood, taken on day 0 of AZD1222 vaccination. Receptors were obtained from an adult in good health.

CDR3 sequence (DNA): TGTGCCAGCAGCCCCGGGGTAGCGAGCACAGATACGCAGTATTTT. Its protein is CASSPGVASTDTQYF. The V gene is TRBV11-2, the J gene TRBJ2-3, with D possibly TRBD2 on 5 matching bases. The CDR3 is 15 residues long. The V gene lost 5 bases and the J gene lost 0 bases, with 12 bases spanning the gap. CDR1 and CDR2 (germline): SGHAT, FQNNGV. Using reference TRBV11-2 and TRBJ2-3 for the parts outside the CDR3, the full variable domain is EAGVAQSPRYKIIEKRQSVAFWCNPISGHATLYWYQQILGQGPKLLIQFQNNGVVDDSQLPKDRFSAERLKGVDSTLKIQPAKLEDSAVYLCASSPGVASTDTQYFGPGTRLTVL.

The table lists this clone with a few counts. The chain carries TRBV6-5 and TRBJ1-5; D ambiguous. From germline, CDR1 is MNHEY and CDR2 SVGAGI. This CDR3 spans 13 amino acids. V gave up 6 bases and J gave up 4 bases, with 10 bases separating them. The CDR3 nucleotides read TGTGCCAGCAGATTAAATGGGAATCAGCCCCAGCATTTT. Amino acid sequence: CASRLNGNQPQHF.

The rearrangement links TRBV5-4 to TRBJ1-1, with TRBD1 matching 8 bases. The junction had 4 bases not matched to a gene; V was cut back by 0 bases and J by 6 bases. This CDR3 has 14 amino acids. CDR1 is SGHNT, CDR2 YYREEE, per germline (reference sequence). The CDR3 loop reads CASSLGQGMPEAFF. The DNA for the CDR3 is TGTGCCAGCAGCTTGGGACAGGGGATGCCTGAAGCTTTCTTT. Full variable domain (rest looked up from reference TRBV5-4 and TRBJ1-1): ETGVTQSPTHLIKTRGQQVTLRCSSQSGHNTVSWYQQALGQGPQFIFQYYREEENGRGNFPPRFSGLQFPNYSSELNVNALELDDSALYLCASSLGQGMPEAFFGQGTRLTVV.

This sequence joins TRBV29-1 and TRBJ2-4, with D unresolved. Germline loops: CDR1 SQVTM, CDR2 ANQGSEA. Trimming removed 4 bases at V and 8 bases at J, with 18 bases between. CDR3 size: 14 residues. This chain's CDR3 is CSVASRASRDIQYF. In DNA form, the CDR3 reads TGCAGCGTTGCCAGCCGCGCCTCAAGGGACATTCAGTACTTC.

This clone appeared once. This rearrangement joins TRBV9 to TRBJ1-3; D is possibly TRBD1 (6 bases). Germline values: CDR1 SGDLS, CDR2 YYNGEE. Trimming took 0 bases from V and 0 from J, leaving 16 bases between them. This CDR3 has 18 amino acids. CDR3 loop: CASSVEGGGSLSGNTIYF. DNA for the CDR3: TGTGCCAGCAGCGTAGAAGGGGGTGGTTCGCTCTCTGGAAACACCATATATTTT.

V usage is TRBV7-2 and J usage is TRBJ1-2; 10 bases line up with TRBD1. The CDR3 spans 14 residues. V dropped 4 bases and J dropped 6; count of bases not matched to a gene: 5. Per the germline V gene, CDR1 is SGHTA and CDR2 is FQGNSA. CDR3 loop: CASSSDRGRHGYTF. The CDR3 DNA is TGTGCCAGCAGCTCAGACAGGGGGCGGCATGGCTACACCTTC.

The chain uses TRBV7-2 and TRBJ1-3, with D unclear. Germline V gene sequence: CDR1 SGHTA, CDR2 FQGNSA. The length of the CDR3 is 15 residues. Between the trimmed V and J ends, which lost 5 bases and 0 bases, there was a span of 11 bases. The CDR3 here is CASSPRPNSGNTIYF. The CDR3, as DNA: TGTGCCAGCAGCCCCCGCCCCAACTCTGGAAACACCATATATTTT.

This clone was detected once. The chain links TRBV30 to TRBJ2-1; TRBD2 agrees at 12 bases. V shed 4 bases and J 5 bases; nucleotides not matched to a gene: 6. Germline CDR1 is GTSNPN and CDR2 is SVGIG (reference sequence). This CDR3 has 15 residues. The chain's CDR3 is CAWKETSGSHNEQFF. CDR3 in DNA: TGTGCCTGGAAGGAGACTAGCGGGAGCCACAATGAGCAGTTCTTC.

This clone was counted only a few times. The chain carries TRBV14 and TRBJ2-5, with 8 bases fitting TRBD1. The germline V gene encodes CDR1 SGHDN and CDR2 FVKESK. The CDR3 sequence is 17 residues long. With V trimmed by 0 bases and J by 3 bases, 9 bases remained unmatched. The DNA for the CDR3 is TGTGCCAGCAGCCAAGATTCGTCCCTGACAGGGGAAGAGACCCAGTACTTC. Translation gives CASSQDSSLTGEETQYF.

The J gene is TRBJ2-1, the V gene TRBV11-2; unclear D gene. CDR1 and CDR2 (germline): SGHAT, FQNNGV. Trimming took 3 bases from V and 9 from J, leaving 6 bases between them. The CDR3 is made up of 11 amino acids. CDR3 loop: CASSFWGEQFF. In nucleotides, the CDR3 is TGTGCCAGCAGCTTCTGGGGTGAGCAGTTCTTC. Combining the CDR3 with reference TRBV11-2 and TRBJ2-1 gives the whole variable domain EAGVAQSPRYKIIEKRQSVAFWCNPISGHATLYWYQQILGQGPKLLIQFQNNGVVDDSQLPKDRFSAERLKGVDSTLKIQPAKLEDSAVYLCASSFWGEQFFGPGTRLTVL.

The rearrangement joins TRBV18 to TRBJ1-1, with D hard to call. The CDR3 spans 14 residues. CDR1 is KGHSH, CDR2 LQKENI, per germline. V was cut by 6 bases and J by 1 base, with 12 bases left in between. The CDR3 nucleotides are TGTGCCAGCTCGCCTGGGTTTCCGAACACTGAAGCTTTCTTT. Translation gives CASSPGFPNTEAFF.

V usage is TRBV7-2 and J usage is TRBJ2-7, with 7 bases identical to TRBD1. Trimming at V came to 3 bases and at J to 4 bases, leaving 6 bases not matched to a gene. Per germline, CDR1 SGHTA and CDR2 FQGNSA. This CDR3 spans 14 amino acids. CDR3 bases: TGTGCCAGCAGCTTGTCGGACAGGCTATACGAGCAGTACTTC. Translation gives CASSLSDRLYEQYF.

The chain recombines TRBV7-8 with TRBJ2-7; 10 nucleotides align to TRBD2. The V and J ends lost 0 bases and 3 bases, in that order; junction bases with no gene match: 11. CDR1 and CDR2 (germline): SGHVS, FQNEAQ. This CDR3 contains 18 residues. CDR3 sequence (DNA): TGTGCCAGCAGCTTAGCGCTTATCGGGCTAGCGGGGGACTACGAGCAGTACTTC. This codes for CASSLALIGLAGDYEQYF.

CDR3 nucleotides: TGTGCCAGCAGTCGAGGGGGGGGGACTGAAGCTTTCTTT. Amino acid sequence: CASSRGGGTEAFF. This chain joins TRBV6-5 and TRBJ1-1, with a tentative D call TRBD1 (6 bases). Between the trimmed V and J ends, which lost 5 bases and 5 bases, there was a span of 12 bases. The germline gives CDR1 MNHEY, CDR2 SVGAGI. The CDR3 is 13 residues long.

This chain links TRBV9 with TRBJ2-3, with D uncertain. The germline V and J ends were trimmed by 4 bases and 4 bases, with 10 bases remaining between them. This CDR3 contains 13 residues. Germline assignment: CDR1 SGDLS and CDR2 YYNGEE. CDR3 sequence reads: CASSMYYADTQYF. The CDR3 region has the DNA TGTGCCAGCAGCATGTACTACGCAGATACGCAGTATTTT. The full variable domain, its missing parts supplied by reference TRBV9 and TRBJ2-3, is DSGVTQTPKHLITATGQRVTLRCSPRSGDLSVYWYQQSLDQGLQFLIQYYNGEERAKGNILERFSAQQFPDLHSELNLSSLELGDSALYFCASSMYYADTQYFGPGTRLTVL.

In nucleotides, the CDR3 is TGTGCCAGCAGCTCCCGGGGAGGTACAATTTCTTCATACGAGCAGTACTTC. As protein: CASSSRGGTISSYEQYF. The gene calls are TRBV3-1 (or the pseudogene TRBV3-2) and TRBJ2-7; D perhaps matches TRBD2 (6 bases). The V gene's germline CDR1 is LGHDT and CDR2 YNNKEL (reference sequence). With 5 bases removed from V and 4 bases from J, the gap between germline ends came to 24 bases. The length of the CDR3 is 17 residues.

The chain carries TRBV19 and TRBJ2-7, with D hard to call. The CDR3 contains 13 residues. In germline, CDR1 is LNHDA, CDR2 SQIVND (reference sequence). Trimming cost V 4 bases and J 12 bases, with 19 bases left between them. CDR3 region: CASSTTPPAALYF. In DNA, the CDR3 is TGTGCCAGTAGTACGACACCTCCGGCGGCCCTGTACTTC.

The rearrangement joins TRBV5-1 to TRBJ2-2; tentatively, D is TRBD2 (5 bases). Germline V gene lookup returns CDR1 SGHRS and CDR2 YFSETQ. The CDR3 runs 16 residues. With 1 base removed from V and 0 bases from J, the gap between germline ends came to 10 bases. This CDR3 reads CASSLNGGSNTGELFF. CDR3 bases: TGCGCCAGCAGCTTGAACGGAGGATCGAACACCGGGGAGCTGTTTTTT.

The rearrangement links TRBV7-2 to TRBJ2-1; 7 bases line up with TRBD2. The germline gives CDR1 SGHTA, CDR2 FQGNSA. The CDR3 covers 15 residues. The J segment lost 2 bases and the V segment lost 4 bases, leaving 5 bases of the junction unmatched. The CDR3 DNA reads TGTGCCAGCAGCTCCCGGGACTATACCTACAATGAGCAGTTCTTC. Translation: CASSSRDYTYNEQFF.